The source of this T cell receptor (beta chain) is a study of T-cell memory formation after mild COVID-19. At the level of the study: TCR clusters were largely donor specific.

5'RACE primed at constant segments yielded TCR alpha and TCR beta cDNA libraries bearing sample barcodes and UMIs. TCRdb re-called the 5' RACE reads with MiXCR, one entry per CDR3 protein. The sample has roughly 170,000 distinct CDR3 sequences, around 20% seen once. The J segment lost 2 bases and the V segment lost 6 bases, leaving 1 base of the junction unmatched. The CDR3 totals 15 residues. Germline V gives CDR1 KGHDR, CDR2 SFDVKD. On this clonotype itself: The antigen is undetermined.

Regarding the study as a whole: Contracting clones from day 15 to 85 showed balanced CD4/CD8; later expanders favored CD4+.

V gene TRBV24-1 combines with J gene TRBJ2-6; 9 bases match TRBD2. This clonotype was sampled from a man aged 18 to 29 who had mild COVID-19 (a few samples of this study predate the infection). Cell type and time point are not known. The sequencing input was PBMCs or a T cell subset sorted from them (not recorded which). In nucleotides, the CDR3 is TGTGCCACCAGTAGCGGGGGGACTGGGGCCAACGTCCTGACTTTC. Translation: CATSSGGTGANVLTF.